Listed here is a single T cell receptor beta chain. Its antigen is currently unknown. Sequencing used immunoSEQ multiplex PCR; TCRdb keeps in-frame clones, though not all of them. The sample holds roughly 130,000 clones, around 94% seen once. Germline loops: CDR1 MNHNY, CDR2 SVGAGI (reference sequence). The length of the CDR3 is 15 residues. Trimming removed 5 bases from V and 8 bases from J, with 19 bases in between. This sample was included in a study of T cell responses to AZD1222 COVID-19 vaccine. General study points: Spike-spanning, vaccine-associated CD4 TCRs were dominant at 160-218 and 743-854.

The material was peripheral blood, obtained on day 0 of AZD1222 vaccination. The chain combines TRBV6-6 with TRBJ1-5, with D uncertain. This receptor was taken from an adult in good health. The CDR3 spells CASSLGSSGPEPQHF. In DNA, the CDR3 is TGTGCCAGCAGTCTGGGAAGTAGTGGACCAGAGCCCCAGCATTTT.